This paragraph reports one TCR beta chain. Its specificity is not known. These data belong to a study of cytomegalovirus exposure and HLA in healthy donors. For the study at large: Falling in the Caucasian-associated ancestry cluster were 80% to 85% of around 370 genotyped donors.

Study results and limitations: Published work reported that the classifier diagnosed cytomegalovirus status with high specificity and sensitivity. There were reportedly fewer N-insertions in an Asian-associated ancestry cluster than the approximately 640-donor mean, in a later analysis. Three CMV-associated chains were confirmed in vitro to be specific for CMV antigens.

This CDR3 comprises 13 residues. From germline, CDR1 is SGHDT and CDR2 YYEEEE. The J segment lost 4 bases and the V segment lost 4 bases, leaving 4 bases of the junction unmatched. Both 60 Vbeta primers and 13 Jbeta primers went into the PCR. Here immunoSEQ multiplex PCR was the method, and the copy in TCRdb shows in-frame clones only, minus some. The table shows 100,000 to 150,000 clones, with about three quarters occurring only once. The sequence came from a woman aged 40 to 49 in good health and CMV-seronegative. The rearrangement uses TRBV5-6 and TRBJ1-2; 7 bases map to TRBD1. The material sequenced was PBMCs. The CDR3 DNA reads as TGTGCCAGCAGCCCCGGGACAGCCTATGGCTACACCTTC. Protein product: CASSPGTAYGYTF. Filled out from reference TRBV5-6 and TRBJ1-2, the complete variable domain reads DAGVTQSPTHLIKTRGQQVTLRCSPKSGHDTVSWYQQALGQGPQFIFQYYEEEERQRGNFPDRFSGHQFPNYSSELNVNALLLGDSALYLCASSPGTAYGYTFGSGTRLTVV.